This is a list of T cell receptor beta chains from one sample in a study of blood T cell repertoires in COVID-19. The method was immunoSEQ multiplex PCR; TCRdb's version includes in-frame clones alone and lacks a portion of them. The sample lists 30,000 to 35,000 clones; about 89% were seen once. The sequenced sample consisted of peripheral blood. Every receptor here comes from a man older than 75 with active COVID-19. The CDR3 runs from the conserved cysteine through the conserved F or W. Fields, in order: CDR3 protein, V gene.

CDR3 protein: CASSTMGGSEAFF; V gene: TRBV19
CDR3 protein: CASTLPSRGQETQYF; V gene: TRBV7-9
CDR3 protein: CASSLDNYSGANVLTF; V gene: TRBV5-1
CDR3 protein: CATSDRPGTGGHTGELFF; V gene: TRBV24-1
CDR3 protein: CASSARTGFSGANVLTF; V gene: TRBV7-2
CDR3 protein: CASSPGLRTDTQYF; V gene: TRBV5-6
CDR3 protein: CASSPTSTSLGETQYF; V gene: TRBV28
CDR3 protein: CASSISGLSTDTQYF; V gene: TRBV19
CDR3 protein: CASSTRRGGFSYEQYF; V gene: TRBV5-4
CDR3 protein: CSVESGATGELFF; V gene: TRBV29-1
CDR3 protein: CATAGSLAGVDTQYF; V gene: TRBV19
CDR3 protein: CASSLNSIGGETQYF; V gene: TRBV5-4
CDR3 protein: CATSDLTSGGYNEQFF; V gene: TRBV24-1
CDR3 protein: CASSVSGDPYNEQFF; V gene: TRBV2
CDR3 protein: CASRLATSTDTQYF; V gene: TRBV5-1
CDR3 protein: CASSPRADSYNEQFF; V gene: TRBV11-2
CDR3 protein: CASNSYNEQFF; V gene: TRBV6-5
CDR3 protein: CASSFVRGPLEQYF; V gene: TRBV28
CDR3 protein: CASSVAQGRTGELFF; V gene: TRBV9
CDR3 protein: CASRMEAGGNYEQYF; V gene: TRBV5-1
CDR3 protein: CSVVGIAGGPRYNEQFF; V gene: TRBV29-1
CDR3 protein: CASSLVSTSGPKGSKQFF; V gene: TRBV7-2
CDR3 protein: CASSPPEWDTANYEQYF; V gene: TRBV9
CDR3 protein: CSVGTRDQPQHF; V gene: TRBV29-1
CDR3 protein: CASTGQEADQPQHF; V gene: TRBV19
CDR3 protein: CASSPQGGAYEQYF; V gene: TRBV5-1
CDR3 protein: CASSSVAGGRPYEQYF; V gene: TRBV5-6
CDR3 protein: CASRNGAGASYGYTF; V gene: TRBV28
CDR3 protein: CASSISPGRAPGELFF; V gene: TRBV7-2